Here is one T cell receptor (beta chain) with its context. No antigen is known for it. TCRdb keeps only in-frame clones here, not all; method: immunoSEQ multiplex PCR. The table records under 150,000 clones, almost 90% of them present only once. This specimen belongs to a study of a mutant IDH1 vaccine in newly diagnosed glioma. The time point was: week 11, during vaccination. Every vaccination contained 300 ug of the mutant IDH1 20-mer peptide and was paired with topical imiquimod. The CDR3 runs to 14 residues. Germline loops: CDR1 MNHEY, CDR2 SVGAGI. Between the trimmed V and J ends, which lost 6 bases and 1 base, there was a span of 9 bases.

The chain employs TRBV6-5 and TRBJ2-2; possibly TRBD2 for D (5 bases). Source: PBMCs, taken from a glioma patient whose treatment included an IDH1 peptide vaccine. The TCR was taken from a woman aged 45-59 years with glioma. CDR3 in amino acids: CASSRGGNTGELFF. The CDR3 nucleotides read TGTGCCAGCAGCCGCGGAGGGAACACCGGGGAGCTGTTTTTT.